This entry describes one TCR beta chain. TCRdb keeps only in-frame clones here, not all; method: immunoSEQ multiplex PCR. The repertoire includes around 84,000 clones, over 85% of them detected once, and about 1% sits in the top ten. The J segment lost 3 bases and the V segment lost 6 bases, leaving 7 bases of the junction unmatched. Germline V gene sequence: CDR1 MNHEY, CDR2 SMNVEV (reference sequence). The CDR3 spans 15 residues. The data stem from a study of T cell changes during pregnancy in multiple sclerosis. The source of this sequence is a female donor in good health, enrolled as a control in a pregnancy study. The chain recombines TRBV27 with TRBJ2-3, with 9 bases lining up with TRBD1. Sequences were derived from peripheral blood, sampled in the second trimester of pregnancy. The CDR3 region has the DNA TGTGCCAGCAGAAAACAGGGGGCGAGGACAGATACGCAGTATTTT. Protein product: CASRKQGARTDTQYF.